The clone carrying this T cell receptor (beta chain) was seen a few times. Its cognate antigen is unknown. Incorporated into the TCR beta cDNA libraries were unique molecular identifiers, which served to reduce PCR and sequencing biases. Approximately 0.5 million cDNA molecules were recovered from an input of about 1 to 10 million T cells. TCRdb reanalysed the PCR reads using MiXCR and keeps one entry per CDR3 protein. The sample comprises 700,000 to 800,000 distinct CDR3 sequences, 25% to 30% of which are singletons, and around 0.56% rests with the top ten. V was shortened by 3 bases and J by 1 base, with 14 bases between the two germline ends. Germline CDR1 reads DFQATT; CDR2 reads SNEGSKA (reference sequence). This CDR3 comprises 15 residues. The data were obtained in a study of post-analysis software for immune sequencing data. Overall study results and limits: Those with multiple sclerosis, the patient group, showed significantly lower normalized Chao1 diversity than controls. In patients, a few TRBV segments were more frequent than in controls, with TRBV5-6, TRBV5-1 and TRBV20-1 among them.

The chain is built from TRBV20-1 and TRBJ2-3; D possibly matches TRBD1 or TRBD2 (5 bases each). The clonotype originates from a girl aged 5-17 years with multiple sclerosis. The source material was blood. The DNA of the CDR3 is TGCAGTGCTAGGACCCCACGGGGCCGCACAGATACGCAGTATTTT. Protein: CSARTPRGRTDTQYF.